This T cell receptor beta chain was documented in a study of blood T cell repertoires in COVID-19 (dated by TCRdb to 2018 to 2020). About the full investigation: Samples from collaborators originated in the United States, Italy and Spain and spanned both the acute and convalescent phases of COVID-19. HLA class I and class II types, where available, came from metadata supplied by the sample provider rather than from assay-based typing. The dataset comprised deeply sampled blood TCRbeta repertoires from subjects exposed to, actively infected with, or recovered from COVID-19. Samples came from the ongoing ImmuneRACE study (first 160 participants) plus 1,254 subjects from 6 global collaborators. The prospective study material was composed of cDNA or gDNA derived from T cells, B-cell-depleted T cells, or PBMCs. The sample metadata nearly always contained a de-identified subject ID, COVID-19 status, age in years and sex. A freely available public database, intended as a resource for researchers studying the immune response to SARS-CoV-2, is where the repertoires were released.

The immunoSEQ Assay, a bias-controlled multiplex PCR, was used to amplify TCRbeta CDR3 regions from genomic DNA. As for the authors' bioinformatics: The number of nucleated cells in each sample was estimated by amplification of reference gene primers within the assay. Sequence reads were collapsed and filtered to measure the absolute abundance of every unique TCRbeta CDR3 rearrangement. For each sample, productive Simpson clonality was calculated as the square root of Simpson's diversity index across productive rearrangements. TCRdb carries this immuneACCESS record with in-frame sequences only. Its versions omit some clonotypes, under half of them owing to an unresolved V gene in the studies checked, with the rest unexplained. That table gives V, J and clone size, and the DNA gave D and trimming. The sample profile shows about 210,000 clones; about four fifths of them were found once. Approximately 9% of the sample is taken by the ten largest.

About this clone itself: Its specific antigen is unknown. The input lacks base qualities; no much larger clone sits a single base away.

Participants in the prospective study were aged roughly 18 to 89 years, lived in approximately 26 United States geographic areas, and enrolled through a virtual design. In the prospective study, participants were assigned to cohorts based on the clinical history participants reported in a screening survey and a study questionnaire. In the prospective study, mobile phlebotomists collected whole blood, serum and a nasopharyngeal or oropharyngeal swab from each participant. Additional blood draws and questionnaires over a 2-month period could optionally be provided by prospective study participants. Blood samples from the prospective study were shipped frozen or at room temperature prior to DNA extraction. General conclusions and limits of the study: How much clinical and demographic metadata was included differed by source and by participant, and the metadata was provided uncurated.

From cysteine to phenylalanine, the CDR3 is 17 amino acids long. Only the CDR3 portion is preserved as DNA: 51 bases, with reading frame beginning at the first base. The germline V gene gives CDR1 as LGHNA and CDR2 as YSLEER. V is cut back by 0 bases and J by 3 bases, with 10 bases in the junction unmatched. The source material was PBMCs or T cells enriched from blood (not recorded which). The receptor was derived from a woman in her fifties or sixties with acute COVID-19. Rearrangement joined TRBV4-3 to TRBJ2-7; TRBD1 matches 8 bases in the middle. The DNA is TGCGCCAGCAGCCAAGAGGCGGTGACAGGGGTCGGCTACGAGCAGTACTTC. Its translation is CASSQEAVTGVGYEQYF.